The 21 T cell receptor beta chains below all came from one sample that was sequenced in a study of blood T cell repertoires in COVID-19. This table comes from immunoSEQ multiplex PCR, and its TCRdb copy is limited to in-frame clones, with some not included. The table lists 100,000 to 150,000 clones, approximately 91% of them singletons. The material sequenced was peripheral blood. These receptors all come from a woman of 80 years or more with acute or convalescent COVID-19.

The J gene is TRBJ1-5, the V gene TRBV24-1; no clear D gene. The CDR3 spans 12 residues. In germline, CDR1 is KGHDR, CDR2 SFDVKD. Trimming took off 11 bases at V and 6 bases at J, with 13 bases between the two ends. The CDR3 loop is CASAAMPQPQHF. In DNA, the CDR3 is TGTGCCAGCGCTGCCATGCCTCAGCCCCAGCATTTT.

The chain employs TRBV4-1 and TRBJ1-5; D perhaps matches TRBD1 (6 bases). CDR1 and CDR2 (germline): MGHRA, YSYEKL. V was cut by 0 bases and J by 5 bases, with 14 bases left in between. The CDR3 consists of 16 residues. This CDR3 is CASSQDPDRSYQPQHF. CDR3 in DNA: TGCGCCAGCAGCCAAGATCCTGACAGGTCGTATCAGCCCCAGCATTTT.

This clone was detected only once. The V call is TRBV4-2, the J call TRBJ1-2, with TRBD1 matching over 7 bases. Germline CDR1 LGHNA, CDR2 YNFKEQ. This CDR3 region has 14 residues. V was clipped by 0 bases and J by 6 bases; unmatched bases: 4. CDR3 sequence reads: CASSQERTGDGYTF. The CDR3 nucleotides read TGTGCCAGCAGCCAAGAAAGGACAGGCGATGGCTACACCTTC.

This chain connects TRBV28 to TRBJ2-7; possibly TRBD2 for D (7 bases). The V gene lost 6 bases and the J gene lost 0 bases, with 18 bases spanning the gap. Looked up from germline, CDR1 is MDHEN and CDR2 is SYDVKM. This CDR3 comprises 16 residues. CDR3 bases: TGTGCCAGCAGAGGCACCACAGGGAGGGCCTCCTACGAGCAGTACTTC. Translation: CASRGTTGRASYEQYF.

This chain joins TRBV12-3 or TRBV12-4 and TRBJ2-1, with D uncertain. Between the trimmed V and J ends, which lost 8 bases and 7 bases, there was a span of 12 bases. The CDR3 has 12 amino acids. The CDR3 sequence is CASAKSRNEQFF. CDR3 DNA: TGTGCCAGCGCGAAATCACGGAATGAGCAGTTCTTC.

The J gene is TRBJ2-3, the V gene TRBV6-5; TRBD1 is a possible D gene (6 bases). V lost 8 bases to trimming and J lost 0 bases, with 12 bases between them. Germline lookup yields CDR1 MNHEY and CDR2 SVGAGI. The CDR3 covers 14 residues. CDR3: CASQQGYSTDTQYF. The CDR3 coding sequence is TGTGCCAGCCAACAGGGATATAGCACAGATACGCAGTATTTT.

This clone has a handful of counts. The rearrangement joins TRBV6-5 to TRBJ1-5; D may be TRBD1 (6 bases). The CDR3 runs to 15 residues. Trimming left V 0 bases short and J 4 bases short, with 10 bases between. The germline V gene has CDR1 MNHEY and CDR2 SVGAGI. The CDR3 region is CASSYSYTGNQPQHF. The CDR3 DNA sequence: TGTGCCAGCAGTTACTCTTATACAGGGAATCAGCCCCAGCATTTT.

The rearrangement uses TRBV2 and TRBJ2-2, with 9 bases lining up with TRBD1. Germline CDR1 is SNHLY and CDR2 is FYNNEI. Trimming took 5 bases from V and 6 from J; bases not matched to a gene: 10. The CDR3 extends over 16 amino acids. The CDR3 nucleotides read TGTGCCAGCAGTTCGGTGGGGACAGGGAGGGCCGGGGAGCTGTTTTTT. This translates into CASSSVGTGRAGELFF.

The chain has TRBV6-5 and TRBJ1-5, with TRBD1 identical over 7 bases. Germline CDR1 and CDR2: MNHEY and SVGAGI. Germline trimming cut 7 bases from V and 4 bases from J; bases unmatched to any gene: 4. This CDR3 has 13 amino acids. The CDR3 DNA reads as TGTGCCAGCATCGGGACAGTAAATCAGCCCCAGCATTTT. Protein sequence: CASIGTVNQPQHF.

V and J are TRBV5-6 and TRBJ1-1; D not certain. The CDR3 extends over 11 amino acids. Per germline, CDR1 SGHDT and CDR2 YYEEEE. The V and J ends lost 4 bases and 7 bases respectively, with 8 bases between them. CDR3 in amino acids: CASSVGVEAFF. The DNA for the CDR3 is TGTGCCAGCAGCGTCGGGGTTGAAGCTTTCTTT.

V gene TRBV7-9 combines with J gene TRBJ2-5; a possible D gene is TRBD1 (5 bases). From germline, CDR1 is SEHNR and CDR2 FQNEAQ (reference sequence). This CDR3 comprises 15 residues. V shed 4 bases and J shed 0 bases, with 12 bases lying between them. The CDR3 nucleotides read TGTGCCAGCAGCTCAGAGGACAAGGACCAAGAGACCCAGTACTTC. It encodes CASSSEDKDQETQYF.

The chain recombines TRBV5-1 with TRBJ2-5, with no clear D. The germline V and J ends were trimmed by 3 bases and 1 base, with 10 bases remaining between them. Germline CDR1 reads SGHRS; CDR2 reads YFSETQ. The CDR3 is 14 amino acids. The CDR3 DNA reads as TGCGCCAGCAGCTCAAGACATCCCCAAGAGACCCAGTACTTC. It yields the protein CASSSRHPQETQYF.

This sequence joins TRBV6-6 and TRBJ2-1; a possible D gene is TRBD2 (5 bases). This CDR3 is 15 amino acids long. Germline V gives CDR1 MNHNY, CDR2 SVGAGI (reference sequence). V lost 4 bases, J lost 8 bases, and 18 bases lay in between. Here the CDR3 reads CASSSTGKGRDEQFF. CDR3 DNA: TGTGCCAGCAGTTCCACGGGGAAGGGAAGGGATGAGCAGTTCTTC.

The CDR3 sequence is CASSLTGTSNTGELFF. The CDR3 DNA reads as TGTGCCAGCAGCCTGACAGGGACTTCGAACACCGGGGAGCTGTTTTTT. J is TRBJ2-2 and V is TRBV9; D is possibly TRBD1 (7 bases). The V gene's germline CDR1 is SGDLS and CDR2 YYNGEE. CDR3 length: 16 residues. Trimming removed 4 bases at V and 0 bases at J, with 13 bases between.

V is TRBV29-1 and J is TRBJ1-2; D remains ambiguous. The CDR3 extends over 14 amino acids. Trimming took off 8 bases at V and 4 bases at J, with 20 bases between the two ends. CDR1 SQVTM and CDR2 ANQGSEA come from the germline V gene. The CDR3 nucleotides are TGCAGCTTTCTTCCCCCCGGAGGCCTCTATGGCTACACCTTC. This gives the protein CSFLPPGGLYGYTF. The whole variable domain, filled in from reference TRBV29-1 and TRBJ1-2, reads SAVISQKPSRDICQRGTSLTIQCQVDSQVTMMFWYRQQPGQSLTLIATANQGSEATYESGFVIDKFPISRPNLTFSTLTVSNMSPEDSSIYLCSFLPPGGLYGYTFGSGTRLTVV.

V gene TRBV28 combines with J gene TRBJ1-2, with D tentatively TRBD1 (6 bases). The CDR3 sequence is 13 residues long. V dropped 5 bases and J dropped 8 bases, with 15 bases sitting between them. Germline V gives CDR1 MDHEN, CDR2 SYDVKM. The CDR3 loop is CASSTGRGGGYTF. The CDR3 DNA sequence: TGTGCCAGCAGTACAGGGAGAGGGGGAGGCTACACCTTC.

This chain joins TRBV5-4 and TRBJ1-2; the D gene is possibly TRBD1 (6 bases). Germline V CDR1 and CDR2: SGHNT, YYREEE (reference sequence). V was trimmed by 2 bases and J by 4 bases, leaving 15 bases between them. The CDR3 consists of 15 residues. CDR3 bases: TGTGCCAGCAGCTTTCCAGGGGAAGCTGCCTATGGCTACACCTTC. Translated: CASSFPGEAAYGYTF.

The chain carries TRBV2 and TRBJ2-2, with D uncertain. Trimming removed 3 bases at V and 1 base at J, with 9 bases between. Germline V gene lookup returns CDR1 SNHLY and CDR2 FYNNEI. This CDR3 comprises 15 residues. Here the CDR3 reads CASSDRPGNTGELFF. Here the CDR3 DNA reads TGTGCCAGCAGTGATCGGCCAGGGAACACCGGGGAGCTGTTTTTT.

This sequence joins TRBV5-4 and TRBJ1-2; D remains unclear. The germline CDR1 and CDR2 sequences are SGHNT and YYREEE (reference sequence). With 1 base removed from V and 1 base from J, the gap between germline ends came to 5 bases. This CDR3 comprises 13 residues. The CDR3 sequence: CASSLSVNYGYTF. The CDR3 DNA is TGTGCCAGCAGCTTGTCCGTTAACTATGGCTACACCTTC. Looking up the rest from reference TRBV5-4 and TRBJ1-2 gives the full variable domain: ETGVTQSPTHLIKTRGQQVTLRCSSQSGHNTVSWYQQALGQGPQFIFQYYREEENGRGNFPPRFSGLQFPNYSSELNVNALELDDSALYLCASSLSVNYGYTFGSGTRLTVV.

The genes are TRBV24-1 and TRBJ2-1; 9 bases fit TRBD1. This CDR3 is 17 amino acids long. V gave up 4 bases and J gave up 4 bases; unmatched junction bases: 10. CDR1 is KGHDR, CDR2 SFDVKD, per germline. CDR3 region: CATSEPGTGFKYNEQFF. The CDR3 DNA sequence: TGTGCCACCAGTGAACCAGGGACAGGGTTTAAGTACAATGAGCAGTTCTTC.

The J gene is TRBJ2-7, the V gene TRBV5-1, with 7 bases aligning to TRBD2. The CDR3 extends over 15 amino acids. Germline-derived CDR1 and CDR2 are SGHRS and YFSETQ. Germline trimming cut 2 bases from V and 3 bases from J; bases unmatched to any gene: 8. The chain's CDR3 is CASSFGREGIYEQYF. Written as DNA, the CDR3 is TGCGCCAGCAGCTTCGGCAGGGAGGGAATCTACGAGCAGTACTTC. Drawing the rest from reference TRBV5-1 and TRBJ2-7, the complete variable domain is KAGVTQTPRYLIKTRGQQVTLSCSPISGHRSVSWYQQTPGQGLQFLFEYFSETQRNKGNFPGRFSGRQFSNSRSEMNVSTLELGDSALYLCASSFGREGIYEQYFGPGTRLTVT.